Sequencing of this T cell receptor (beta chain) was carried out in a study of PD-1 blockade in classical Hodgkin lymphoma. Per the germline V gene, CDR1 is SQVTM and CDR2 is ANQGSEA. V lost 0 bases and J lost 0; bases outside the gene matches: 8. The CDR3 has 16 residues. Each patient's relapse followed autologous stem cell transplantation, and brentuximab vedotin exposure varied. A word on this clone: Antigen specificity is unknown.

Study-level results: Newly diagnosed and completely responding patients shared comparable baseline diversity. Unlike CD8+ TCR diversity, which did not rise significantly by C4D1, CD4+ TCR diversity did. There remain no defined causes for the repertoire differences, which possibly reflect disease activity or prior therapy.

Using immunoSEQ multiplex PCR, the repertoire was profiled, and TCRdb retains in-frame clones only, with some absent. The table includes 40,000 or so clones, more than 85% detected once. Here the sequenced sample was peripheral blood mononuclear cells (PBMCs), taken before the second cycle of nivolumab. The sequence was collected from a human donor with classical Hodgkin lymphoma. The chain recombines TRBV29-1 with TRBJ2-7, with TRBD2 identical over 7 bases. The CDR3 nucleotides read TGCAGCGTTGAAGATCGTGGGGGGGGGAGCTCCTACGAGCAGTACTTC. This gives the protein CSVEDRGGGSSYEQYF.